One and the same sample provided the 23 T cell receptor beta chains below, sequenced in a study of CD8 T cells in ankylosing spondylitis (dated by TCRdb to about 2017). Library preparation employed 5' RACE. Data came from an Illumina HiSeq 2500. TCRdb itself trimmed the public reads at Q25 with fastp, ran MiXCR and retained productive beta chains. Rows merge per CDR3 protein into single entries with the most common DNA and genes. This sample gives around 480,000 distinct CDR3 sequences in total; about 15% of them show up just once. In total, the top ten clones hold just over 1% of the sample. What these receptors recognize is not known. Beyond this particular receptor, the publication reports: Blood from ankylosing spondylitis patients appeared to be characterized by a TCR beta motif composed of 7 to 9 highly homologous amino acid variants.

The sample consisted of blood, either unsorted or a sorted T cell fraction (not recorded which). The receptors come from a male donor with ankylosing spondylitis.

This chain connects TRBV6-5 to TRBJ1-3, with D unclear. Trimming removed 0 bases from V and 0 bases from J, with 12 bases in between. Germline loops: CDR1 MNHEY, CDR2 SVGAGI. The CDR3 is made up of 17 amino acids. CDR3 nucleotide sequence: TGTGCCAGCAGTTACTCGCTACGGACCAGCTCTGGAAACACCATATATTTT. This sequence encodes CASSYSLRTSSGNTIYF.

The V and J genes are TRBV7-9 and TRBJ2-3; 9 bases match TRBD2. This CDR3 comprises 15 residues. Germline CDR1 and CDR2: SEHNR and FQNEAQ (reference sequence). Unmatched junction bases numbered 5, after V lost 5 bases and J lost 2 bases. The CDR3 loop reads CASSPGLAPTDTQYF. In DNA, the CDR3 is TGTGCCAGCAGCCCGGGACTAGCTCCCACAGATACGCAGTATTTT.

This clonotype was seen a handful of times. In DNA form, the CDR3 reads TGTGCCAGTAGTAACACATACAGGGGAGACACTGAAGCTTTCTTT. Its translation is CASSNTYRGDTEAFF. This chain connects TRBV19 to TRBJ1-1, with 7 bases fitting TRBD1. Germline CDR1 is LNHDA and CDR2 is SQIVND (reference sequence). J was trimmed by 3 bases and V by 4 bases; bases with no gene match: 8. CDR3 size: 15 residues. Full variable domain (missing parts from reference TRBV19 and TRBJ1-1): DGGITQSPKYLFRKEGQNVTLSCEQNLNHDAMYWYRQDPGQGLRLIYYSQIVNDFQKGDIAEGYSVSREKKESFPLTVTSAQKNPTAFYLCASSNTYRGDTEAFFGQGTRLTVV.

The chain combines TRBV6-1 with TRBJ2-7; TRBD1 agrees at 9 bases. Germline CDR1 MNHNS, CDR2 SASEGT. The CDR3 runs to 14 residues. V shed 6 bases, J shed 5 bases, and the junction held 8 bases outside the gene matches. CDR3 nucleotides: TGTGCCAGCAGACGCGGGACAGGGAGGGACGAGCAGTACTTC. Translating gives CASRRGTGRDEQYF.

The chain has TRBV20-1 and TRBJ2-5; the match to TRBD2 covers 8 bases. Germline V CDR1 and CDR2: DFQATT, SNEGSKA (reference sequence). The CDR3 spans 14 residues. V dropped 6 bases and J dropped 2; count of bases not matched to a gene: 8. CDR3 protein: CSAPREAIQETQYF. CDR3 sequence (DNA): TGCAGTGCGCCGCGGGAGGCCATACAAGAGACCCAGTACTTC.

The chain is built from TRBV5-1 and TRBJ2-2, with D perhaps given as TRBD1 or TRBD2 (5 bases each). Trimming left V 5 bases short and J 7 bases short, with 15 bases between. CDR3 size: 14 residues. Looked up from germline, CDR1 is SGHRS and CDR2 is YFSETQ. CDR3 in DNA: TGCGCCAGCAGTCCCGGGACCCCCGGCGGGGAGCTGTTTTTT. As protein: CASSPGTPGGELFF.

This clonotype was seen more than once but under ten times. The chain carries TRBV4-1 and TRBJ2-5, with D unclear. CDR3 size: 13 residues. The V end was cut by 1 base, the J end by 4 bases, with 7 bases between. CDR1 MGHRA and CDR2 YSYEKL come from the germline V gene. The CDR3 nucleotides are TGCGCCAGCAGCCAAGTGGCCCTAGAGACCCAGTACTTC. It is translated as CASSQVALETQYF.

V usage is TRBV29-1 and J usage is TRBJ1-1; possible D gene TRBD1, 5 bases. The CDR3 has 15 amino acids. V lost 5 bases, J lost 1 base, and 17 bases lay in between. Germline assignment: CDR1 SQVTM and CDR2 ANQGSEA. The CDR3 DNA reads TGCAGCGTTCCCCCGTGGCCGGGGGGGAACACTGAAGCTTTCTTT. This codes for CSVPPWPGGNTEAFF. The full variable domain, completed using reference TRBV29-1 and TRBJ1-1, is SAVISQKPSRDICQRGTSLTIQCQVDSQVTMMFWYRQQPGQSLTLIATANQGSEATYESGFVIDKFPISRPNLTFSTLTVSNMSPEDSSIYLCSVPPWPGGNTEAFFGQGTRLTVV.

This clonotype showed up just a few times. The V and J genes are TRBV7-2 and TRBJ2-1, with TRBD2 matching 7 bases. The germline gives CDR1 SGHTA, CDR2 FQGNSA. V shed 0 bases, J shed 3 bases, and the junction held 2 bases outside the gene matches. The CDR3 sequence is 15 residues long. In DNA, the CDR3 is TGTGCCAGCAGCTTAGCGGGACTAAACTACAATGAGCAGTTCTTC. Amino acid sequence: CASSLAGLNYNEQFF.

The chain carries TRBV20-1 and TRBJ2-1, with 11 bases fitting TRBD1. The CDR3 totals 15 residues. Germline V gene data show CDR1 as DFQATT and CDR2 as SNEGSKA (reference sequence). Trimming at V came to 2 bases and at J to 7 bases, leaving 7 bases not matched to a gene. In DNA, the CDR3 is TGCAGTGCTAGAAAACCCGGGACAGGGGGGAATGAGCAGTTCTTC. Translating gives CSARKPGTGGNEQFF.

The genes are TRBV7-9 and TRBJ2-3; D uncertain. The CDR3 loop spans 13 amino acids. The germline V gene encodes CDR1 SEHNR and CDR2 FQNEAQ (reference sequence). V dropped 4 bases and J dropped 5 bases, with 10 bases sitting between them. CDR3: CASSSPKVDTQYF. DNA for the CDR3: TGTGCCAGCAGCTCCCCCAAAGTAGATACGCAGTATTTT.

The chain couples TRBV18 to TRBJ1-5, with D uncertain. Trimming shortened V by 3 bases and J by 9 bases, and 12 bases separated the two germline ends. CDR3 size: 13 residues. CDR1 is KGHSH and CDR2 is LQKENI in the germline V gene. This CDR3 is CASSPEEGSPQHF. Written as DNA, the CDR3 is TGTGCCAGCTCACCGGAGGAGGGCTCGCCCCAGCATTTT.

V and J are TRBV2 and TRBJ2-4; D perhaps matches TRBD1 (6 bases). CDR3 length: 10 amino acids. Germline lookup yields CDR1 SNHLY and CDR2 FYNNEI. V was pared by 5 bases and J by 15 bases, with 11 bases between. CDR3 bases: TGTGCCAGCAGTCAGAACAGGGTGTACTTC. Translating it yields CASSQNRVYF.

In its sample, this clonotype was seen a few times. The chain employs TRBV4-3 and TRBJ2-1; D is undetermined. The CDR3 extends over 16 amino acids. Germline V lookup: CDR1 LGHNA, CDR2 YSLEER. V dropped 1 base and J dropped 4 bases, with 14 bases sitting between them. CDR3 sequence (DNA): TGCGCCAGCAGCCAAGGAAAGGGCGGCTTTTACAATGAGCAGTTCTTC. Amino acids: CASSQGKGGFYNEQFF.

This clonotype was seen ten or more times. The rearrangement links TRBV29-1 to TRBJ1-1; D gene uncertain. The V end was cut by 4 bases, the J end by 3 bases, with 12 bases between. The CDR3 spans 13 residues. CDR1 and CDR2 (germline): SQVTM, ANQGSEA. CDR3 residues: CSVARNTDTEAFF. CDR3 bases: TGCAGCGTTGCCAGGAACACGGACACTGAAGCTTTCTTT. Full variable domain (remainder filled in from reference TRBV29-1 and TRBJ1-1): SAVISQKPSRDICQRGTSLTIQCQVDSQVTMMFWYRQQPGQSLTLIATANQGSEATYESGFVIDKFPISRPNLTFSTLTVSNMSPEDSSIYLCSVARNTDTEAFFGQGTRLTVV.

This clonotype was seen more than once but under ten times. The rearrangement uses TRBV7-2 and TRBJ1-5; D not certain. The ends were cut back, 1 base at V and 1 base at J, with 14 bases in the middle. The V gene's germline CDR1 is SGHTA and CDR2 FQGNSA. CDR3 size: 17 residues. In nucleotides, the CDR3 is TGTGCCAGCAGCTTAGGAGCAGGAGCATACAGCAATCAGCCCCAGCATTTT. It encodes CASSLGAGAYSNQPQHF.

This clonotype was picked up many times. The V and J genes are TRBV12-3 or TRBV12-4 and TRBJ1-5; D is unclear. V lost 1 base to trimming and J lost 6 bases, with 10 bases between them. The CDR3 totals 14 residues. DNA for the CDR3: TGTGCCAGCAGTTTAGTGGCAGGCGTTCAGCCCCAGCATTTT. Residues: CASSLVAGVQPQHF.

The chain uses TRBV5-1 and TRBJ2-5; possible D gene TRBD1, 6 bases. This CDR3 spans 14 amino acids. The germline V gene encodes CDR1 SGHRS and CDR2 YFSETQ. Trimming left V 4 bases short and J 2 bases short, with 12 bases between. The CDR3 region has the DNA TGCGCCAGCAGCGGAGGACAGCTTCAAGAGACCCAGTACTTC. Its protein is CASSGGQLQETQYF.

The chain joins TRBV5-1 to TRBJ1-2; 9 nucleotides align to TRBD1. The CDR3 sequence is 13 residues long. J lost 8 bases, V lost 4 bases, and 6 bases had no gene match. The V gene's germline CDR1 is SGHRS and CDR2 YFSETQ. The CDR3 DNA sequence: TGCGCCAGCAGCACCGGGACAGGGTGGGGCTACACCTTC. It is translated as CASSTGTGWGYTF.

This sequence joins TRBV3-1 and TRBJ2-1; the D is unclear. Trimming took off 1 base at V and 10 bases at J, with 8 bases between the two ends. There are 12 residues in the CDR3. From germline, CDR1 is LGHDT and CDR2 YNNKEL (reference sequence). Here the CDR3 reads CASSQVEYEQFF. DNA for the CDR3: TGTGCCAGCAGCCAAGTAGAGTACGAGCAGTTCTTC.

The rearrangement uses TRBV16 and TRBJ2-7; D not certain. This CDR3 contains 12 residues. Germline V gene data show CDR1 as KGHSY and CDR2 as FQNENV. V lost 3 bases, J lost 5 bases, and 8 bases lay in between. The CDR3 nucleotides read TGTGCCAGCAGCCAGAGTCGGGACGAGCAGTACTTC. Translating gives CASSQSRDEQYF.

This clonotype came up many times. V usage is TRBV9 and J usage is TRBJ1-1; D is uncertain. Trimming removed 0 bases at V and 1 base at J, with 4 bases between. CDR1 and CDR2 from the germline V gene are SGDLS and YYNGEE. The CDR3 contains 13 residues. CDR3: CASSVGPNTEAFF. The CDR3 nucleotides are TGTGCCAGCAGCGTAGGTCCGAACACTGAAGCTTTCTTT.

In its sample, this clonotype was seen a few times. The V and J genes are TRBV7-2 and TRBJ2-2; D tentatively reads TRBD1 or TRBD2 (7 bases each). V was clipped by 1 base and J by 7 bases, with 13 bases between them. Germline CDR1 is SGHTA and CDR2 is FQGNSA. The CDR3 totals 15 residues. The CDR3, as DNA: TGTGCCAGCAGCTTAGAGACAGGGAGGGGCGGGGAGCTGTTTTTT. Encoded protein: CASSLETGRGGELFF.